This TCR beta chain is drawn from a study of tumor and adjacent non-tumor tissue in lung cancer (dated by TCRdb to 2017 to 2018). Describing the broader study: Of the cohort, eleven to twelve patients had adenocarcinoma, 2 had squamous cell carcinoma and 1 had small cell lung cancer. Ages among the roughly 15 patients ranged from about 31 to 85 years, there were around ten men and 5 women, and disease was at TNM stage I to III. The study compared bulk TCRbeta repertoires between lung tumor tissue and matched distant non-tumor lung tissue from over 12 lung cancer patients. TCRbeta CDR3 sequencing was performed on 25 to 35 paired specimens, with one tumor sample and one normal lung sample collected per patient. Sequencing generated a total of around 120 million productive TCRbeta reads, averaging around 4.3 million reads per sample. Points the paper makes about the study in general: Significantly higher TCR diversity was found in younger patients, and higher tumor TCR diversity was associated with shorter overall and disease-free survival. In normal lung, the top 100 clones accounted for a significantly larger cumulative share of the repertoire than in tumor tissue. TCR diversity (inverse Simpson) was significantly higher in tumor than in normal lung tissue (about 400 vs 180, P = 0.0075, Mann-Whitney U test). Neither the sequencing platform nor unique molecular identifiers are mentioned in the methods. With only around 16 patients in the cohort, the authors noted that larger samples and more detailed clinical data are needed. Because peripheral blood was not sequenced, the blood TCRbeta repertoires of the lung cancer patients in the study went unexamined.

Sequences SGHDT (CDR1) and YYEEEE (CDR2) are obtained from the germline V gene. The CDR3 totals 16 residues, both ends included. This entry keeps only the CDR3 DNA: 48 bases, framed from base 1. Library preparation was by multiplex PCR. TCRdb lists the instrument as Illumina HiSeq 2500. TCRbeta libraries were constructed through three rounds of nested PCR with primers (Table S4) according to protocols adapted from ARM-PCR. Before sequencing, PCR products of 200-500 bp were excised from the gel and purified with the QIAquick gel extraction kit. Concerning the study's data processing: Reads were cleaned using Trimmomatic, were merged into complete CDR3 sequences using FLASH, and were assigned to V(D)J germline segments using MiTCR. Clonal diversity was computed as the inverse Simpson's index with VDJtools. Productive reads were defined as in-frame sequences without a premature stop codon. In-frame beta chains were kept once TCRdb had trimmed the public reads at Q25 with fastp and called clones with MiXCR. Here each entry gathers all rows of one CDR3 protein and keeps the most common genes and DNA. In this record, the V and J calls reflect TCRdb's handling and not the investigators' own analysis. This sample comprises 200,000 to 250,000 distinct CDR3 sequences, 71% of them detected only once. The ten largest make up 25% of the sample.

Concerning this clonotype: Its antigen specificity is not known. The CDR3 does not end in the conserved phenylalanine or tryptophan, so this is likely a read error.

Bulk unsorted tissue served as the source for RNA extraction, and RNA quality was assessed using a NanoDrop ND-1000 and an Agilent 2100. Donors were newly diagnosed lung cancer patients admitted for thoracic surgery in China between August and November 2014, without prior chemotherapy. Anyone who had undergone radiotherapy or chemotherapy before, or who had another cancer at the same time, was left out of the study. Pieces of surgical tissue measuring roughly 1-2.1 cm3 were kept in RNAlater solution and held at -80 degrees C until needed. The TCR sequence derives from a man aged 60-69 years with non-small cell lung cancer. Sequencing was done on a sample of lung tumor tissue. The V and J segments used are TRBV5-6 and TRBJ2-6, with an unclear D gene assignment. DNA sequence: TGTACCAGCAGCCCCGCTGACCGTTCTGGGGCCAACGTCCTGACTTTG. It translates as CTSSPADRSGANVLTL.